Listed below are T cell receptor beta chains from one sample, sequenced in a study of shared clonotypes between healthy human individuals. Some clones are missing from TCRdb's copy, which holds only in-frame ones; the method was immunoSEQ multiplex PCR. The sample records millions of clones, around nine tenths being singletons. The sample consisted of naive CD4+ T cells sorted from blood. The receptors originated from a man aged 18 to 30 in good health. Both conserved end residues are part of each CDR3. A D gene is named only where the DNA matches it firmly. A row's size may be missing; if present it is once, few, many or a size class.

abundance	v_gene	d_gene	j_gene	CDR3nt	CDR3aa
NA	TRBV5-1	TRBD1	TRBJ1-4	TGCGCCAGCAGCCCCACAGGGGGCGGGGCAGAAAAACTGTTTTTT	CASSPTGGGAEKLFF
NA	TRBV11-2	TRBD2	TRBJ2-1	TGTGCCAGCAGCCCAACTGGCGGGGGTCTCTATGAGCAGTTCTTC	CASSPTGGGLYEQFF
NA	TRBV6-6	NA	TRBJ1-1	TGTGCCAGCAGTTACGCAGGGAACACTGAAGCTTTCTTT	CASSYAGNTEAFF
NA	TRBV6-5	TRBD2	TRBJ2-7	TGTGCCAGCAGTTCTTCAGCGGGGGAAGGTCGGTTGCAGTACTTC	CASSSSAGEGRLQYF
NA	TRBV9	TRBD2	TRBJ2-3	TGTGCCAGCGGTTCTAGCGGGGTAAATACAGATACGCAGTATTTT	CASGSSGVNTDTQYF
few	TRBV6-1	TRBD1	TRBJ1-6	TGTGCCAGCAGCCCTCAGGGGACAGGGGGTTCACCCCTCCACTTT	CASSPQGTGGSPLHF
NA	TRBV2	TRBD1	TRBJ2-2	TGTGCCAGCAGCGAGGGACAGGGGGGCAACACCGGGGAGCTGTTTTTT	CASSEGQGGNTGELFF
NA	TRBV5-4	NA	TRBJ1-4	TGTGCCAGCAGCCCGAGTGCAACTAATGAAAAACTGTTTTTT	CASSPSATNEKLFF
NA	TRBV19	TRBD2	TRBJ2-5	TGTGCCAGTAGTTTTCGGACTAGCGGGCACCAAGAGACCCAGTACTTC	CASSFRTSGHQETQYF
NA	TRBV5-4	NA	TRBJ1-1	TGTGCCAGCAGCTCAAGCCCGGGACACCTGAACACTGAAGCTTTCTTT	CASSSSPGHLNTEAFF
NA	TRBV15	NA	TRBJ2-7	TGTGCCACCAGCCTCCCTTCCGTTGGGAACGAGCAGTACTTC	CATSLPSVGNEQYF
NA	TRBV19	NA	TRBJ2-2	TGTGCCAGTAGTATAGATAGGTACACCGGGGAGCTGTTTTTT	CASSIDRYTGELFF
NA	TRBV7-2	NA	TRBJ1-1	TGTGCCAGCAGCTTAGGGGGAGCGGGGTTGAACACTGAAGCTTTCTTT	CASSLGGAGLNTEAFF
NA	TRBV6-1	NA	TRBJ1-1	TGTGCCAGCAGTCTTCCGGGTTACGGGGGTGAAGCTTTCTTT	CASSLPGYGGEAFF
NA	TRBV5-1	NA	TRBJ1-5	TGCGCCAGCAGCTCCCGACTAGTCCAGCATTTT	CASSSRLVQHF
once	TRBV5-1	NA	TRBJ2-2	TGCGCCAGCAGCTTATGGAGGGGGCAGACCGGGGAGCTGTTTTTT	CASSLWRGQTGELFF
once	TRBV5-6	NA	TRBJ2-7	TGTGCCAGCAGCTTCTGGACGGTGAGCTCCTACGAGCAGTACTTC	CASSFWTVSSYEQYF
NA	TRBV5-4	NA	TRBJ1-4	TGTGCCAGCAGCCGCGACAGTTTTAATGAAAAACTGTTTTTT	CASSRDSFNEKLFF
NA	TRBV19	NA	TRBJ1-2	TGTGCCAGTAACCCCGTGACTATTAGCCATGGCTACACCTTC	CASNPVTISHGYTF
NA	TRBV6-5	NA	TRBJ1-2	TGTGCCAGCAGTTACTCGAAGGGGAACGGCTACACCTTC	CASSYSKGNGYTF
NA	TRBV5-5	NA	TRBJ1-1	TGTGCCAGCAGCTTGGGTGGGACTACCCGAAATGAAGCTTTCTTT	CASSLGGTTRNEAFF
many	TRBV2	NA	TRBJ1-1	TGTGCCAGCAGGACGGGACGGAAGAACACTGAAGCTTTCTTT	CASRTGRKNTEAFF
NA	TRBV6-1	NA	TRBJ1-2	TGTGCCAGCACCAATACAGGGAACTATGGCTACACCTTC	CASTNTGNYGYTF
NA	TRBV5-1	NA	TRBJ2-7	TGCGCCAGCAGCCGACGACAGGTTGGAAGCGAGCAGTACTTC	CASSRRQVGSEQYF
NA	TRBV5-1	NA	TRBJ2-5	TGCGCCAGCAGCTTGGACCGCCCGGCGGCGGAGACCCAGTACTTC	CASSLDRPAAETQYF
NA	TRBV6-5	TRBD1	TRBJ2-5	TGTGCCAGCAGGCCCCCCACAGGGGAAGGGACCCAGTACTTC	CASRPPTGEGTQYF
NA	TRBV10-1	NA	TRBJ1-1	TGCGCCAGCAGTGAGGGGGGGGCCGGGAACACTGAAGCTTTCTTT	CASSEGGAGNTEAFF
NA	TRBV7-9	NA	TRBJ1-1	TGTGCCAGCAGCTCCCCCCGGACCGGGAGGGGTATGAACACTGAAGCTTTCTTT	CASSSPRTGRGMNTEAFF
NA	TRBV6-5	NA	TRBJ2-4	TGTGCCAGCAGTTACCCTTCTCGGGACGGCAAAAACATTCAGTACTTC	CASSYPSRDGKNIQYF
NA	TRBV23-1	NA	TRBJ2-2	TGCGCCAGCAGTCAATCGGTGGGGGTAGGTACCGGGGAGCTGTTTTTT	CASSQSVGVGTGELFF
NA	TRBV11-2	TRBD1	TRBJ1-2	TGTGCCAGCAGCCCATTACAGGGGGCTCGAGGCTACACCTTC	CASSPLQGARGYTF
NA	TRBV7-8	NA	TRBJ2-1	TGTGCCAGCAGCTTAGGGCTAGGTTCTGAGCAGTTCTTC	CASSLGLGSEQFF
NA	TRBV7-2	TRBD1	TRBJ2-5	TGTGCCAGCAGCTTGACCGGGACAGGGGAAGAGACCCAGTACTTC	CASSLTGTGEETQYF
NA	TRBV7-9	TRBD2	TRBJ2-1	TGTGCCAGCAGCCCTAGCCCCCCGCAGCGGGGGATTGAGCAGTTCTTC	CASSPSPPQRGIEQFF
NA	TRBV13	TRBD1	TRBJ1-2	TGTGCCAGCAGCTTACAACAGGGGCCTTTCTATGGCTACACCTTC	CASSLQQGPFYGYTF
once	TRBV18	NA	TRBJ2-5	TGTGCCAGCTCACCAGGGATGGGGGAGACCCAGTACTTC	CASSPGMGETQYF
once	TRBV18	TRBD1	TRBJ1-2	TGTGCCAGCTCAAGCGACAGGGTAACGGCTGGCTACACCTTC	CASSSDRVTAGYTF
NA	TRBV9	NA	TRBJ2-2	TGTGCCAGCAGCGTAGCTACGGGCAGGGTAGGGACCGGGGAGCTGTTTTTT	CASSVATGRVGTGELFF
NA	TRBV11-2	NA	TRBJ1-3	TGTGCCAGCAGCTTAGTGTGGGGGGCGGTGAACACCATATATTTT	CASSLVWGAVNTIYF
few	TRBV18	NA	TRBJ1-2	TGTGCCAGCTCACCACCAACAACCAACTATGGCTACACCTTC	CASSPPTTNYGYTF